Sequencing of this TCR beta chain was carried out in a study of T cells in Graves' hyperthyroidism and ophthalmopathy. V lost 6 bases to trimming and J lost 4 bases; unmatched junction nucleotides: 7. There are 14 residues in the CDR3. Germline CDR1 reads ENHRY; CDR2 reads SYGVKD. Amplified regions were TCR beta CDR3 sequences from RNA transcripts. During a first-round RT-PCR of the TCR CDR3, the HTBI primer set was used. TCRdb passed the multiplex PCR reads through MiXCR, listing each CDR3 protein once. The data contain some 510,000 distinct CDR3 sequences, around 45% of them singletons. Patients aged 18 to 65 had newly diagnosed hyperthyroidism lasting under 2 months.

The TCR was taken from a woman between 18 and 29 years old with Graves' hyperthyroidism. The sequenced sample consisted of peripheral blood or thyroid tissue (not recorded which). V usage is TRBV10-3 and J usage is TRBJ2-3; 7 bases agree with TRBD2. Here the CDR3 reads CAISQRESSDTQYF. CDR3 nucleotides: TGTGCCATCAGCCAGCGGGAATCATCAGATACGCAGTATTTT.